This passage covers 15 T cell receptor beta chains from one sample sequenced in a study of monozygotic twins with inflammatory bowel disease. For each CDR3 protein, TCRdb gives one entry from its re-call of the 5' RACE reads, without DNA. This sample contains approximately 400,000 distinct CDR3 sequences. Sequencing was done on a sample of blood. The receptors shown here come from a human donor with ulcerative colitis or Crohn's disease, or a healthy co-twin of an affected twin (not recorded which).

The rearrangement joins TRBV20-1 to TRBJ1-1. The CDR3 covers 13 residues. Germline V CDR1 and CDR2: DFQATT, SNEGSKA (reference sequence). The CDR3 loop is CSASRGSGTEAFF.

The chain recombines TRBV5-1 with TRBJ1-2; with no DNA, the TCRdb D assignment of TRBD1 cannot be verified. Germline CDR1 reads SGHRS; CDR2 reads YFSETQ. CDR3 length equals 14 residues. CDR3: CASSLEVGTCGYTF.

This chain links TRBV6-2 or TRBV6-3 with TRBJ1-2; TCRdb calls TRBD1, which cannot be checked without DNA. Germline V gives CDR1 MNHEY, CDR2 SVGEGT. The CDR3 covers 14 residues. The CDR3 loop reads CASSRDGLFYGYTF.

This rearrangement joins TRBV4-2 to TRBJ1-1. The CDR3 has 14 residues. In germline, CDR1 is LGHNA, CDR2 YNFKEQ. The CDR3 is CASSQVQQNTEAFF.

The chain recombines TRBV20-1 with TRBJ2-5; the TCRdb call, TRBD1, lacks DNA for checking. CDR1 is DFQATT and CDR2 is SNEGSKA in the germline V gene (reference sequence). This CDR3 has 13 amino acids. The CDR3 region is CSASGGGGETQYF.

The J gene is TRBJ2-6, the V gene TRBV5-4; as DNA is missing, the TRBD2 call by TCRdb cannot be tested. The germline CDR1 and CDR2 sequences are SGHNT and YYREEE (reference sequence). The CDR3 spans 17 residues. CDR3 sequence reads: CASSFGTAGTGANVLTF.

The chain carries TRBV28 and TRBJ2-2. The germline V gene has CDR1 MDHEN and CDR2 SYDVKM. The CDR3 has 15 amino acids. The CDR3 spells CASSLWGLSTGELFF.

The V and J genes are TRBV5-1 and TRBJ2-1; TCRdb reports TRBD1, a call that lacks DNA to check it against. CDR3 size: 18 residues. In germline, CDR1 is SGHRS, CDR2 YFSETQ. CDR3 protein: CASRRMTFGQGSTGEQFF.

The gene calls are TRBV20-1 and TRBJ1-2. The CDR3 sequence is 14 residues long. Germline assignment: CDR1 DFQATT and CDR2 SNEGSKA (reference sequence). CDR3 protein: CSASIGGNNYGYTF.

The chain uses TRBV20-1 and TRBJ2-5; TCRdb selects TRBD1, and the lack of DNA leaves this call unchecked. Per the germline V gene, CDR1 is DFQATT and CDR2 is SNEGSKA (reference sequence). The CDR3 loop spans 12 amino acids. Here the CDR3 reads CSALQQAETQYF.

This chain joins TRBV5-1 and TRBJ2-1; lacking DNA, the TRBD2 call made by TCRdb goes unchecked. Germline V lookup: CDR1 SGHRS, CDR2 YFSETQ. The CDR3 totals 20 residues. CDR3 residues: CASSSVAGGPNPGSYNEQFF.

This rearrangement joins TRBV12-3 or TRBV12-4 to TRBJ2-4; TCRdb picks TRBD1, but there is no DNA to check that call. The CDR3 contains 16 residues. CDR3 sequence: CASSLSGQLAKNIQYF.

V gene TRBV20-1 combines with J gene TRBJ1-1; TCRdb's D call of TRBD1 is untestable without DNA. CDR3 length equals 15 residues. Germline V gene lookup returns CDR1 DFQATT and CDR2 SNEGSKA (reference sequence). The CDR3 protein is CSARLLGQGVTEAFF.

Here the CDR3 reads CASSLGSPWGNEQFF. The chain has TRBV5-6 and TRBJ2-1; TCRdb's D call of TRBD1 is untestable without DNA. Germline-derived CDR1 and CDR2 are SGHDT and YYEEEE. There are 15 residues in the CDR3.

This chain connects TRBV20-1 to TRBJ1-1; the D gene TCRdb calls, TRBD1, cannot be checked with no DNA. This CDR3 has 13 amino acids. Germline V gene data show CDR1 as DFQATT and CDR2 as SNEGSKA (reference sequence). The CDR3 reads CSARTAVNTEAFF.